The 15 T cell receptor beta chains given below trace back to one sample, sequenced in a study of T cell responses to AZD1222 COVID-19 vaccine. Here immunoSEQ multiplex PCR was the method, and the copy in TCRdb shows in-frame clones only, minus some. The data show about 110,000 clones, approximately 89% seen once. This material consisted of peripheral blood, taken 28 days after the second AZD1222 dose. These receptor sequences come from an adult who received the AZD1222 COVID-19 vaccine.

The CDR3 loop reads CARRGLGEQYF. The CDR3, as DNA: TGTGCACGGAGGGGCTTGGGCGAGCAGTACTTC. V and J are TRBV30 and TRBJ2-7; D perhaps matches TRBD2 (6 bases). From germline, CDR1 is GTSNPN and CDR2 SVGIG (reference sequence). The CDR3 is 11 amino acids.

The rearrangement links TRBV18 to TRBJ2-6; D not certain. The CDR3 sequence is 13 residues long. The ends were cut back, 2 bases at V and 2 bases at J, with 1 base in the middle. Germline V lookup: CDR1 KGHSH, CDR2 LQKENI. CDR3 region: CASSPAGANVLTF. The CDR3 DNA is TGTGCCAGCTCACCAGCTGGGGCCAACGTCCTGACTTTC. Full variable domain (rest looked up from reference TRBV18 and TRBJ2-6): NAGVMQNPRHLVRRRGQEARLRCSPMKGHSHVYWYRQLPEEGLKFMVYLQKENIIDESGMPKERFSAEFPKEGPSILRIQQVVRGDSAAYFCASSPAGANVLTFGAGSRLTVL.

The chain carries TRBV2 and TRBJ1-5, with 12 bases fitting TRBD1. The germline gives CDR1 SNHLY, CDR2 FYNNEI. V dropped 9 bases and J dropped 2; count of bases not matched to a gene: 11. The CDR3 contains 17 residues. CDR3 sequence (DNA): TGTGCCAGTCTTCCGGGACAGGGGGCGCCGGGCAATCAGCCCCAGCATTTT. Protein product: CASLPGQGAPGNQPQHF.

The chain is built from TRBV3-1 (or the pseudogene TRBV3-2) and TRBJ1-1, with D tentatively TRBD1 (5 bases). Per the germline V gene, CDR1 is LGHDT and CDR2 is YNNKEL (reference sequence). The CDR3 length is 14 residues. Trimming took off 3 bases at V and 5 bases at J, with 13 bases between the two ends. In DNA form, the CDR3 reads TGTGCCAGCAGCCAGATGGATGGGGGGACTGAAGCTTTCTTT. It specifies CASSQMDGGTEAFF.

The chain joins TRBV6-5 to TRBJ1-3, with TRBD1 as a possible D gene (5 bases). Germline V gives CDR1 MNHEY, CDR2 SVGAGI. CDR3 length: 15 residues. Trimming cost V 0 bases and J 2 bases, with 8 bases left between them. This CDR3 is CASSYSRVTGNTIYF. CDR3 bases: TGTGCCAGCAGTTACTCCAGGGTTACTGGAAACACCATATATTTT.

This clone was found a few times. This rearrangement joins TRBV4-3 to TRBJ1-2, with D perhaps TRBD1 (5 bases). CDR1 is LGHNA and CDR2 is YSLEER in the germline V gene. The length of the CDR3 is 13 residues. Trimming shortened V by 1 base and J by 7 bases, and 10 bases separated the two germline ends. The CDR3 DNA reads TGCGCCAGCAGCCAAGCGGGGCTCTTTGGCTACACCTTC. Its protein is CASSQAGLFGYTF.

The V and J genes are TRBV24-1 and TRBJ2-3, with 12 positions matching TRBD2. This CDR3 region has 16 residues. The germline V gene has CDR1 KGHDR and CDR2 SFDVKD. V shed 3 bases and J 5 bases; nucleotides not matched to a gene: 5. CDR3 sequence (DNA): TGTGCCACCAGTGATCTAGCGGGAGGGCATCAAGATACGCAGTATTTT. Encoded protein: CATSDLAGGHQDTQYF.

The J gene is TRBJ1-2, the V gene TRBV30; 8 positions agree with TRBD1. This CDR3 region has 13 residues. Trimming took 1 base from V and 7 from J; bases not matched to a gene: 5. The germline CDR1 and CDR2 sequences are GTSNPN and SVGIG (reference sequence). This chain's CDR3 is CAWSAGGEGGYTF. The CDR3 DNA reads as TGTGCCTGGAGTGCAGGGGGCGAGGGTGGCTACACCTTC.

This chain links TRBV29-1 with TRBJ1-1, with TRBD1 matching 8 bases. Germline V gene lookup returns CDR1 SQVTM and CDR2 ANQGSEA. Losses at the gene ends were 6 bases for V and 0 bases for J; bases not matched to a gene: 12. This CDR3 contains 16 residues. The CDR3, as DNA: TGCAGCGTGGAGGACAGGGTAGGGGAGGTGAACACTGAAGCTTTCTTT. This sequence encodes CSVEDRVGEVNTEAFF. The whole variable domain, remainder taken from reference TRBV29-1 and TRBJ1-1, is SAVISQKPSRDICQRGTSLTIQCQVDSQVTMMFWYRQQPGQSLTLIATANQGSEATYESGFVIDKFPISRPNLTFSTLTVSNMSPEDSSIYLCSVEDRVGEVNTEAFFGQGTRLTVV.

The chain is built from TRBV19 and TRBJ2-7; D gene uncertain. This CDR3 is built from 13 residues. V lost 7 bases to trimming and J lost 7 bases, with 17 bases between them. Germline loops: CDR1 LNHDA, CDR2 SQIVND (reference sequence). CDR3 sequence: CASTEYPDGEQYF. The CDR3 DNA reads as TGTGCCAGTACCGAATATCCTGATGGTGAGCAGTACTTC.

V usage is TRBV7-8 and J usage is TRBJ1-6; no clear D gene. The CDR3 extends over 14 amino acids. From germline, CDR1 is SGHVS and CDR2 FQNEAQ. V dropped 5 bases and J dropped 2 bases, with 7 bases sitting between them. The CDR3 nucleotides are TGTGCCAGCAGCATCGACGCCTATAATTCACCCCTCCACTTT. Protein sequence: CASSIDAYNSPLHF.

The V call is TRBV7-9, the J call TRBJ2-7; D gene uncertain. This CDR3 spans 12 amino acids. Trimming shortened V by 0 bases and J by 7 bases, and 7 bases separated the two germline ends. Germline CDR1 SEHNR, CDR2 FQNEAQ (reference sequence). In DNA form, the CDR3 reads TGTGCCAGCAGCTTAGCGCTCAGAGAGCAGTACTTC. Encoded protein: CASSLALREQYF.

This chain links TRBV10-3 with TRBJ1-1; D gene unclear. Trimming removed 2 bases at V and 1 base at J, with 5 bases between. The CDR3 is made up of 13 amino acids. Germline V CDR1 and CDR2: ENHRY, SYGVKD. CDR3 residues: CAISETANTEAFF. The DNA of the CDR3 is TGTGCCATCAGTGAGACAGCGAACACTGAAGCTTTCTTT.

The chain has TRBV14 and TRBJ2-2, with a weak D call TRBD1 (5 bases). The germline V gene has CDR1 SGHDN and CDR2 FVKESK. V was shortened by 4 bases and J by 1 base, with 13 bases between the two germline ends. CDR3 length: 16 amino acids. Written as DNA, the CDR3 is TGTGCCAGCAGCCCTGACAGACCCCAGAACACCGGGGAGCTGTTTTTT. This sequence encodes CASSPDRPQNTGELFF.

This clone was counted a single time. This chain links TRBV27 with TRBJ2-2; a possible D gene is TRBD2 (7 bases). This CDR3 spans 15 amino acids. Per germline, CDR1 MNHEY and CDR2 SMNVEV (reference sequence). The V and J ends lost 4 bases and 11 bases respectively, with 20 bases between them. The CDR3 protein is CASSSIRGAADELFF. In DNA form, the CDR3 reads TGTGCCAGCAGTTCCATACGGGGGGCAGCGGACGAGCTGTTTTTT.